The next 2 T cell receptor beta chains were all read from a single sample in a study of glioma-infiltrating T cells after dendritic cell vaccination. Assay used: immunoSEQ multiplex PCR; TCRdb lists only in-frame clones, some missing. The repertoire consists of roughly 100,000 clones, with approximately 87% occurring once and the leading ten covering around 3.2%. Sequencing used blood, obtained before dendritic cell vaccination. These receptors all come from a human donor with glioblastoma.

This clone showed up many times. The chain uses TRBV2 and TRBJ2-7; D ambiguous. Germline values: CDR1 SNHLY, CDR2 FYNNEI. This CDR3 region has 14 residues. V lost 3 bases to trimming and J lost 0 bases, with 9 bases between them. CDR3 nucleotides: TGTGCCAGCAGTGATGGCAGGAACTCCTACGAGCAGTACTTC. It yields the protein CASSDGRNSYEQYF. Drawing the rest from reference TRBV2 and TRBJ2-7, the complete variable domain is EPEVTQTPSHQVTQMGQEVILRCVPISNHLYFYWYRQILGQKVEFLVSFYNNEISEKSEIFDDQFSVERPDGSNFTLKIRSTKLEDSAMYFCASSDGRNSYEQYFGPGTRLTVT.

The gene calls are TRBV6-1 and TRBJ1-5, with 7 bases lining up with TRBD1. The CDR3 is 15 residues long. Trimming cost V 2 bases and J 0 bases; bases outside gene matches: 1. Germline V lookup: CDR1 MNHNS, CDR2 SASEGT. In DNA form, the CDR3 reads TGTGCCAGCAGTGAAAGGGGGCTTAGCAATCAGCCCCAGCATTTT. Its protein is CASSERGLSNQPQHF.